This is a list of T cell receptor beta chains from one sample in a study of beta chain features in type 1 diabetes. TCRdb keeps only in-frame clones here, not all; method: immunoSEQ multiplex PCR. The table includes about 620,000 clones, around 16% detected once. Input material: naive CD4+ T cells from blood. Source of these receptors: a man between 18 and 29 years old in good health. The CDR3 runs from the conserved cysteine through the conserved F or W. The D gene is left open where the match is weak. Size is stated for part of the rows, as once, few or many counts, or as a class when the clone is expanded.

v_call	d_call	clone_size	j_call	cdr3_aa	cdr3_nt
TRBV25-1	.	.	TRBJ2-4	CASSEEGNIQYF	TGTGCCAGCAGTGAAGAAGGAAACATTCAGTACTTC
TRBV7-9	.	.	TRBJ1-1	CASSPGANTEAFF	TGTGCCAGCAGCCCGGGGGCGAACACTGAAGCTTTCTTT
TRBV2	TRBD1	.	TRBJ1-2	CASGSATGVYGYTF	TGTGCCAGTGGGTCTGCGACAGGGGTCTATGGCTACACCTTC
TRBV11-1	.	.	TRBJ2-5	CASSFGRGWETQYF	TGTGCCAGCAGCTTTGGTCGGGGTTGGGAGACCCAGTACTTC
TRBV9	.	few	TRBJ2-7	CASSVGEALYEQYF	TGTGCCAGCAGCGTAGGAGAGGCCCTCTACGAGCAGTACTTC
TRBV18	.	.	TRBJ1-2	CASSPSNPNYGYTF	TGTGCCAGCTCACCATCTAACCCTAACTATGGCTACACCTTC
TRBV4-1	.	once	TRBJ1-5	CASRQVGGAQPQHF	TGCGCCAGCAGGCAAGTAGGGGGTGCTCAGCCCCAGCATTTT
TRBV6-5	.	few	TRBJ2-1	CASSYSKDSSYNEQFF	TGTGCCAGCAGTTACTCAAAGGACAGCTCCTACAATGAGCAGTTCTTC
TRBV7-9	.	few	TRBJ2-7	CASSPRDEQYF	TGTGCCAGCAGCCCCAGGGACGAGCAGTACTTC
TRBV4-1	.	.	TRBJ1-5	CASSQAFSNNQPQHF	TGCGCCAGCAGCCAAGCTTTTTCGAACAATCAGCCCCAGCATTTT
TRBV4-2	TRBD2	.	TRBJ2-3	CASSQDPSGSNTQYF	TGTGCCAGCAGCCAAGATCCAAGCGGGAGTAATACGCAGTATTTT
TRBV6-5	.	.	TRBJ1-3	CASSYSNGDSGNTIYF	TGTGCCAGCAGTTACTCGAACGGGGACTCTGGAAACACCATATATTTT
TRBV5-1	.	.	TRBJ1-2	CASSLANPSPNGYTF	TGCGCCAGCAGCTTGGCCAATCCCAGCCCCAACGGCTACACCTTC
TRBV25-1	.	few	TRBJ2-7	CASSERPYEQYF	TGTGCCAGCAGTGAACGGCCCTACGAGCAGTACTTC
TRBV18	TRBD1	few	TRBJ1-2	CASSPKTGVVSPNYGYTF	TGTGCCAGCTCACCAAAGACAGGGGTAGTGTCGCCTAACTATGGCTACACCTTC
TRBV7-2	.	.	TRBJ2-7	CASSLRKDEQYF	TGTGCCAGCAGCTTAAGGAAGGACGAGCAGTACTTC
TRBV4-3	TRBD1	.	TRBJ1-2	CASSQDQGAFYGYTF	TGCGCCAGCAGCCAGGATCAGGGGGCGTTCTATGGCTACACCTTC
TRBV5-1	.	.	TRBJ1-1	CASSFQAGWTEAFF	TGCGCCAGCAGCTTTCAAGCGGGATGGACTGAAGCTTTCTTT
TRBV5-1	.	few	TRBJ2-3	CASRSGPSTDTQYF	TGCGCCAGCAGATCCGGGCCAAGCACAGATACGCAGTATTTT
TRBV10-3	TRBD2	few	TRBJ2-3	CAISVPGLGSSPGTQYF	TGTGCCATCAGTGTTCCAGGACTAGGTAGCTCCCCGGGGACGCAGTATTTT
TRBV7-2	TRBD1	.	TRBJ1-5	CASSLEQGATQPQHF	TGTGCCAGCAGCTTAGAACAGGGGGCGACCCAGCCCCAGCATTTT
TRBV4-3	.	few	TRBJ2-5	CASSQDAQGQETQYF	TGCGCCAGCAGCCAAGATGCGCAGGGTCAGGAGACCCAGTACTTC
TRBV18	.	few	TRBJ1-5	CASSTSTSQVQPQHF	TGTGCCAGCTCAACGTCTACATCACAGGTTCAGCCCCAGCATTTT
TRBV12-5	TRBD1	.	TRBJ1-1	CASGLVLSTGFDTEAFF	TGTGCTAGTGGTTTGGTCCTATCGACAGGGTTCGACACTGAAGCTTTCTTT
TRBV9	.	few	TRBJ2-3	CASSVLWGFYTDTQYF	TGTGCCAGCAGCGTGCTCTGGGGCTTCTACACAGATACGCAGTATTTT
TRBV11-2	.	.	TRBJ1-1	CASSYRDPSSEAFF	TGTGCCAGCAGCTACAGGGATCCCTCCTCTGAAGCTTTCTTT
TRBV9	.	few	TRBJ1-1	CASSSNSANTEAFF	TGTGCCAGCAGCTCTAACAGTGCGAACACTGAAGCTTTCTTT
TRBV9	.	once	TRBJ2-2	CASDRSGRGNTGELFF	TGTGCCAGCGACCGGAGTGGTAGGGGAAACACCGGGGAGCTGTTTTTT
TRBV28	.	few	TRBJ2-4	CASSLGRAAQYF	TGTGCCAGCAGTTTAGGCCGGGCGGCTCAGTACTTC
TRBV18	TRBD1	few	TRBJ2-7	CASSSGTERNEQYF	TGTGCCAGCTCCTCCGGGACAGAGAGGAACGAGCAGTACTTC
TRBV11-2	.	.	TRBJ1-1	CASSLVRVRTEAFF	TGTGCCAGCAGCTTAGTAAGGGTTCGGACTGAAGCTTTCTTT
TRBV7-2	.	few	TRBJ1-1	CASSFLSQGVTAEAFF	TGTGCCAGCAGCTTCCTCTCACAGGGAGTTACTGCTGAAGCTTTCTTT
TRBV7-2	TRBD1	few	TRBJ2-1	CASSPDRGSYNEQFF	TGTGCCAGCAGCCCCGACAGGGGATCCTACAATGAGCAGTTCTTC
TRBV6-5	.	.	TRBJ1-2	CASSYSRHPLDYGYTF	TGTGCCAGCAGTTACTCGAGACACCCGCTGGACTATGGCTACACCTTC
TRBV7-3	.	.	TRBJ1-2	CASSLVSGDYGYTF	TGTGCCAGCAGCTTAGTCTCAGGGGACTATGGCTACACCTTC
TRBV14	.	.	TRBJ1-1	CASSQAHPGSSKMDTEAFF	TGTGCCAGCAGCCAAGCACATCCTGGGTCATCTAAAATGGACACTGAAGCTTTCTTT
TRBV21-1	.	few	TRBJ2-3	CASRTSGGSTDTQYF	TGTGCCAGCAGGACTAGCGGGGGGTCCACAGATACGCAGTATTTT
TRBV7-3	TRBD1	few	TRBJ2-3	CASSPPGQGTDTQYF	TGTGCCAGCAGCCCCCCGGGACAGGGCACAGATACGCAGTATTTT
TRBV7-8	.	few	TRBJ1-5	CASSLVRRLNQPQHF	TGTGCCAGCAGCTTAGTACGGAGACTCAATCAGCCCCAGCATTTT
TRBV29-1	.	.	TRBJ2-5	CSVVRGSGETQYF	TGCAGCGTTGTCCGGGGCTCCGGGGAGACCCAGTACTTC
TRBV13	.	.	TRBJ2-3	CASSPGSTDTQYF	TGTGCCAGCAGCCCGGGTAGCACAGATACGCAGTATTTT
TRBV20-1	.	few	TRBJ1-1	CSAFYQGPAFF	TGCAGTGCTTTCTATCAGGGACCGGCTTTCTTT
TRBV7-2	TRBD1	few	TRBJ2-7	CASRQGQPFLYEQYF	TGTGCCAGCAGACAGGGGCAGCCGTTCCTCTACGAGCAGTACTTC
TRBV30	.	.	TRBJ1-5	CAWRDRDSNQPQHF	TGTGCCTGGAGGGACAGAGATAGCAATCAGCCCCAGCATTTT
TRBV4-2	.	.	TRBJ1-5	CASSQDQGNQPQHF	TGTGCCAGCAGCCAAGATCAGGGCAATCAGCCCCAGCATTTT
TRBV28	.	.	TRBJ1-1	CASSLTGDTEAFF	TGTGCCAGCAGCTTAACAGGTGACACTGAAGCTTTCTTT
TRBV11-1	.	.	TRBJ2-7	CASSSAGWEQYF	TGTGCCAGCAGCTCCGCTGGATGGGAGCAGTACTTC
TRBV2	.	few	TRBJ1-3	CASSEASRSGNTIYF	TGTGCCAGCAGTGAAGCGAGCAGGTCTGGAAACACCATATATTTT
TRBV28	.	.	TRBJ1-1	CASSFGRGAFF	TGTGCCAGCAGTTTTGGCAGGGGAGCTTTCTTT
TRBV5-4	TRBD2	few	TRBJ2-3	CASSFPTSGRSTDTQYF	TGTGCCAGCAGCTTCCCGACTAGCGGGAGGAGCACAGATACGCAGTATTTT
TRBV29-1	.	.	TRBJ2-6	CSVGAASGANVLTF	TGCAGCGTTGGAGCTGCGTCTGGGGCCAACGTCCTGACTTTC
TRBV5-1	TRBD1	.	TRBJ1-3	CASSPRGQGNTIYF	TGCGCCAGCAGCCCCAGGGGGCAAGGAAACACCATATATTTT
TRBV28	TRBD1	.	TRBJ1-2	CASGQGGGYTF	TGTGCCAGCGGGCAGGGGGGTGGCTACACCTTC
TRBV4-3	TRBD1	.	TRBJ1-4	CASSQEIDRGYEKLFF	TGCGCCAGCAGCCAAGAGATAGACAGGGGGTACGAAAAACTGTTTTTT
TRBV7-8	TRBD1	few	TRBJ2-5	CASSLDRFVETQYF	TGTGCCAGCAGCTTGGACAGGTTTGTCGAGACCCAGTACTTC
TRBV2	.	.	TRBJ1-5	CASSERGRGNNQPQHF	TGTGCCAGCAGTGAAAGGGGTAGGGGGAACAATCAGCCCCAGCATTTT
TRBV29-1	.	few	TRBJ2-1	CSVEPSREQFF	TGCAGCGTTGAGCCTAGTCGTGAGCAGTTCTTC
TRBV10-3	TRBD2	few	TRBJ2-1	CAISEWREFPPNNEQFF	TGTGCCATCAGTGAGTGGCGGGAGTTCCCCCCGAACAATGAGCAGTTCTTC
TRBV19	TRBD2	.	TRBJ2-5	CASSIDPSGGQETQYF	TGTGCCAGTAGTATAGATCCTAGCGGCGGGCAAGAGACCCAGTACTTC